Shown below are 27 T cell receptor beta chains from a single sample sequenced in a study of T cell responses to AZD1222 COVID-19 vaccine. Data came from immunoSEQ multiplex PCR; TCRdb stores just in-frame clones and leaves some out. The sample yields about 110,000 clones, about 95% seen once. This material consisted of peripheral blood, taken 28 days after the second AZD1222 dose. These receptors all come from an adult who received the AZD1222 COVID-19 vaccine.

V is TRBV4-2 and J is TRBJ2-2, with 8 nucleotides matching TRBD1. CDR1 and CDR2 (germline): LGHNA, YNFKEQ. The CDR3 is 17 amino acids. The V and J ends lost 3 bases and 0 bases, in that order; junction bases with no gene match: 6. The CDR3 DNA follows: TGTGCCAGCAGCCAGGTTGGACAGGGATCGAACACCGGGGAGCTGTTTTTT. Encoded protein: CASSQVGQGSNTGELFF.

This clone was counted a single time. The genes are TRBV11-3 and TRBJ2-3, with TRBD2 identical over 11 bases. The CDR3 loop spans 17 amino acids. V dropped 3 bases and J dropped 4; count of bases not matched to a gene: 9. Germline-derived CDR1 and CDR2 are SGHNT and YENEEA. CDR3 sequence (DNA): TGTGCCAGCAGCTTGGCACTAGCGGGAGATGGTGCAGATACGCAGTATTTT. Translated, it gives CASSLALAGDGADTQYF.

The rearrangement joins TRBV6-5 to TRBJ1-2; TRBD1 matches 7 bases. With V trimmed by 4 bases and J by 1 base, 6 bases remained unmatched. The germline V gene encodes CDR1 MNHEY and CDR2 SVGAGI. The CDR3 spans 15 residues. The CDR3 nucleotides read TGTGCCAGCAGTTCACAGGGGCGCCGTAACTATGGCTACACCTTC. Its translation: CASSSQGRRNYGYTF.

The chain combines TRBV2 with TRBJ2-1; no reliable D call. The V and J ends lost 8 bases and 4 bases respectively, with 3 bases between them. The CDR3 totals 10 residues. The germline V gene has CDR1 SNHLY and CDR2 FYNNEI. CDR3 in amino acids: CASAYNEQFF. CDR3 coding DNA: TGTGCCAGCGCTTACAATGAGCAGTTCTTC.

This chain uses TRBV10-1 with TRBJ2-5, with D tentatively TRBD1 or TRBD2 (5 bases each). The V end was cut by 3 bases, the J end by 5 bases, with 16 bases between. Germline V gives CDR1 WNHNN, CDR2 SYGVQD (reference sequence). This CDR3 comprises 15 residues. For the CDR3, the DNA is TGCGCCAGCAGTGAACCAGGAGAGGGGATGGAGACCCAGTACTTC. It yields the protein CASSEPGEGMETQYF.

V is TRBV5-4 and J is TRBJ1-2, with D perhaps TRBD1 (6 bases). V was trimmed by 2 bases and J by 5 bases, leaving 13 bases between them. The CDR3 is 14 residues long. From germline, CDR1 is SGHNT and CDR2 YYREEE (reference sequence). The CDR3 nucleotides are TGTGCCAGCAGCTTTAGCAGGACAGAGTATGGCTACACCTTC. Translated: CASSFSRTEYGYTF.

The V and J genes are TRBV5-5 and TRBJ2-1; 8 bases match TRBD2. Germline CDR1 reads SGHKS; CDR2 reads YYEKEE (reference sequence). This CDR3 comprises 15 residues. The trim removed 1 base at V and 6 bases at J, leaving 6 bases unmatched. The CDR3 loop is CASSLLSGRGNEQFF. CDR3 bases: TGTGCCAGCAGCTTGTTGAGCGGGAGAGGCAATGAGCAGTTCTTC. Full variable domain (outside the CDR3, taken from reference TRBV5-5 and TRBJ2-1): DAGVTQSPTHLIKTRGQQVTLRCSPISGHKSVSWYQQVLGQGPQFIFQYYEKEERGRGNFPDRFSARQFPNYSSELNVNALLLGDSALYLCASSLLSGRGNEQFFGPGTRLTVL.

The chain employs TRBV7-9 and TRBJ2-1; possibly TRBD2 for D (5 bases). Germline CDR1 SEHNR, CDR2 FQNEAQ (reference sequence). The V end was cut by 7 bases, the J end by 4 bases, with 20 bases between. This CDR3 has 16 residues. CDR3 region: CASTHRRGSLYNEQFF. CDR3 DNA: TGTGCCAGCACCCATCGACGGGGATCCCTTTACAATGAGCAGTTCTTC. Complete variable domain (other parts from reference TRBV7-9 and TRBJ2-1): DTGVSQNPRHKITKRGQNVTFRCDPISEHNRLYWYRQTLGQGPEFLTYFQNEAQLEKSRLLSDRFSAERPKGSFSTLEIQRTEQGDSAMYLCASTHRRGSLYNEQFFGPGTRLTVL.

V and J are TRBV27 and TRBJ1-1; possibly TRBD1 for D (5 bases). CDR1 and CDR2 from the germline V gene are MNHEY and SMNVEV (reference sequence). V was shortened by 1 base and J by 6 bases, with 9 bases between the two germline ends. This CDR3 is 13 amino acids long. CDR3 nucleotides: TGTGCCAGCAGTTTATTTGGGGCGGCTGAAGCTTTCTTT. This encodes CASSLFGAAEAFF.

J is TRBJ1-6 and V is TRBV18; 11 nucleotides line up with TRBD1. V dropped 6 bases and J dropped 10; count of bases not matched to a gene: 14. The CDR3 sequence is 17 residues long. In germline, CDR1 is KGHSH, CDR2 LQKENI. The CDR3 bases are TGTGCCAGCTCGCTTGGACAGGGGGCAAGGCAGGTCTCACCCCTCCACTTT. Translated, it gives CASSLGQGARQVSPLHF.

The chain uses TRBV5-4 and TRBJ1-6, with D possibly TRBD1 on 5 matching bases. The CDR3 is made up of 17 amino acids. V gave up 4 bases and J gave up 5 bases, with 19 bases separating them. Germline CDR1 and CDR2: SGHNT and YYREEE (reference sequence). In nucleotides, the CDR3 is TGTGCCAGCAGCACCGGTGGGTTAGGGACCCATAATTCACCCCTCCACTTT. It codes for CASSTGGLGTHNSPLHF.

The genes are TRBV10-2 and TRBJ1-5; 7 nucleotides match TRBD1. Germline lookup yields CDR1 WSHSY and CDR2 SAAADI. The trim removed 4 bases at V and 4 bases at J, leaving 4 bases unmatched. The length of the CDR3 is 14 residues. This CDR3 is CASSGQGPNQPQHF. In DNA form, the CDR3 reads TGCGCCAGCAGTGGACAGGGACCAAATCAGCCCCAGCATTTT.

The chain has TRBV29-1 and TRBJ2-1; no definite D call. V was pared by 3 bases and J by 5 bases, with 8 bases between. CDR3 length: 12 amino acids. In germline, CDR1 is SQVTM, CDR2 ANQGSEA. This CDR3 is CSVDGPNNEQFF. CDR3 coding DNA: TGCAGCGTTGACGGCCCAAACAATGAGCAGTTCTTC.

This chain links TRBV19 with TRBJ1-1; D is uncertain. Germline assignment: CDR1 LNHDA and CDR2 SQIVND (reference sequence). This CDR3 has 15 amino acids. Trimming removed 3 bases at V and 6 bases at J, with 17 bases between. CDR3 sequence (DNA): TGTGCCAGTAGTATTTGGGGATCCGGGATGGCTGAAGCTTTCTTT. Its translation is CASSIWGSGMAEAFF. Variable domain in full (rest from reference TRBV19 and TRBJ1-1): DGGITQSPKYLFRKEGQNVTLSCEQNLNHDAMYWYRQDPGQGLRLIYYSQIVNDFQKGDIAEGYSVSREKKESFPLTVTSAQKNPTAFYLCASSIWGSGMAEAFFGQGTRLTVV.

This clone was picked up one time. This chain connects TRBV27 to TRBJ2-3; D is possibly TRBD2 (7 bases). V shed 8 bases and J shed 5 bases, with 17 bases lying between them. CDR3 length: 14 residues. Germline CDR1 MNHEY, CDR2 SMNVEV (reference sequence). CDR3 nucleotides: TGTGCCAGCGGCATGGGGGGGGGCCTAGATACGCAGTATTTT. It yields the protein CASGMGGGLDTQYF.

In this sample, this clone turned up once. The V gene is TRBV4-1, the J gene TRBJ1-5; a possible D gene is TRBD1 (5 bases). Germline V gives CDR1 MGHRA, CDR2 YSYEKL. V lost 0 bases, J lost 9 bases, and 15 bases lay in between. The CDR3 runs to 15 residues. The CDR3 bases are TGCGCCAGCAGCCAAGACCCAGGGTTGGTTTGGCCCCAGCATTTT. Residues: CASSQDPGLVWPQHF.

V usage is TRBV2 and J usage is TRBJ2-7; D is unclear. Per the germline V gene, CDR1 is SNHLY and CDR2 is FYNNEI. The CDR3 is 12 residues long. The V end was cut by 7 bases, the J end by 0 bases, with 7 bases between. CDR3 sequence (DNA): TGTGCCAGCAAGGATAGCTCCTACGAGCAGTACTTC. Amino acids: CASKDSSYEQYF.

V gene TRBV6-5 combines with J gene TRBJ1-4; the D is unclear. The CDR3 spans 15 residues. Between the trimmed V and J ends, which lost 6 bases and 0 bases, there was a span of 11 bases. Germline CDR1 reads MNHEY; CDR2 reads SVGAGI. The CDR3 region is CASRLTQPTNEKLFF. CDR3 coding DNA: TGTGCCAGCAGATTGACACAGCCAACTAATGAAAAACTGTTTTTT.

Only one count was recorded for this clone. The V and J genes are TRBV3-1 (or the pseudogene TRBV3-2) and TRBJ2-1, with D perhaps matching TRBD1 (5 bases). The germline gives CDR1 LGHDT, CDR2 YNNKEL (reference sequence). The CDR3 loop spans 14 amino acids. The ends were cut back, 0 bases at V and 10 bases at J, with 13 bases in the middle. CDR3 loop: CASSQDPQGSEQFF. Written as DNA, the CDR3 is TGTGCCAGCAGCCAAGATCCCCAGGGCAGCGAGCAGTTCTTC.

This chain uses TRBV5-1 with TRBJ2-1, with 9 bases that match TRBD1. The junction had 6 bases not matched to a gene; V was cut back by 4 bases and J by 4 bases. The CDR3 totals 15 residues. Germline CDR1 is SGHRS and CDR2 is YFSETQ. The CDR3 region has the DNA TGCGCCAGCAGCCCGGGGGACAGGGAATACAATGAGCAGTTCTTC. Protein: CASSPGDREYNEQFF.

For the CDR3, the DNA is TGTGCCAGTAGTAGACAGTTTAACTACGAGCAGTACTTC. It yields the protein CASSRQFNYEQYF. The chain links TRBV19 to TRBJ2-7; perhaps TRBD1 as D (5 bases). CDR3 length: 13 amino acids. Trimming cost V 4 bases and J 3 bases, with 10 bases left between them. The germline gives CDR1 LNHDA, CDR2 SQIVND (reference sequence).

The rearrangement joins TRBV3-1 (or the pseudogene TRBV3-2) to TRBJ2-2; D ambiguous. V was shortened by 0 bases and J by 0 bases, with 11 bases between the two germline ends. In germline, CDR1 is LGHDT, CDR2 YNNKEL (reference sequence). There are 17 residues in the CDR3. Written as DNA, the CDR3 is TGTGCCAGCAGCCAAGACTTTTCCCGCGCGAACACCGGGGAGCTGTTTTTT. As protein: CASSQDFSRANTGELFF.

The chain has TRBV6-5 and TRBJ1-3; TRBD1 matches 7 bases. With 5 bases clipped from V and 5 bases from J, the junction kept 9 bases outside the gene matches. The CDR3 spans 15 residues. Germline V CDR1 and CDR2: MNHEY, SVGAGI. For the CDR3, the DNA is TGTGCCAGCAGTAGGGACAGTACCTCGCGAAACACCATATATTTT. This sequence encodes CASSRDSTSRNTIYF.

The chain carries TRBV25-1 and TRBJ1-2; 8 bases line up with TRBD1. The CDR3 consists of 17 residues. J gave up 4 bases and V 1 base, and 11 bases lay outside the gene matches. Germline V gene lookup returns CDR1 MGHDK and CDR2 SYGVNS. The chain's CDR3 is CASSEWGTTGGLYGYTF. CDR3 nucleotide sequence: TGTGCCAGCAGTGAATGGGGGACAACAGGGGGGCTCTATGGCTACACCTTC.

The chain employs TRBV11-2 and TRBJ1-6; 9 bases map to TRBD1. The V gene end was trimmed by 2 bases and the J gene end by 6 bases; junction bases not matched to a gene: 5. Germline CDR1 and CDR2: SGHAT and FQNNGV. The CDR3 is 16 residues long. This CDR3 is CASSLTGGAVNSPLHF. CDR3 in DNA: TGTGCCAGCAGCTTAACAGGGGGCGCAGTTAATTCACCCCTCCACTTT.

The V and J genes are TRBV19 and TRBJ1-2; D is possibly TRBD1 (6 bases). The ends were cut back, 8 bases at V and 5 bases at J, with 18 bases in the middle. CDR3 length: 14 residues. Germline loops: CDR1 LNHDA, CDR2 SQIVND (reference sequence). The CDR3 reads CASSSRGFVYGYTF. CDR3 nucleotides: TGTGCCAGTTCCTCCAGGGGTTTTGTATATGGCTACACCTTC.

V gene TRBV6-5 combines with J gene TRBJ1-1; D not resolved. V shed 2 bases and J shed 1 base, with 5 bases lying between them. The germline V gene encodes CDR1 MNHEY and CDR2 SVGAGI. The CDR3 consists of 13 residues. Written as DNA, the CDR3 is TGTGCCAGCAGTTACATCAGGAACACTGAAGCTTTCTTT. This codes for CASSYIRNTEAFF.